This T cell receptor (beta chain) was identified in a study of shared clonotypes between healthy human individuals. Study observations and caveats: An anticipated effect of sequencing depth on clonotype sharing among donors was recognized. Clonotypes that were shared across a few donors made up approximately 5% of naive CD4 clonotypes. Non-shared clonotypes displayed generation probabilities falling below those of clonotypes present in all four donors.

Splitting of each subset's genomic DNA was done evenly across several immunoSEQ plates. Assay used: immunoSEQ multiplex PCR; TCRdb lists only in-frame clones, some missing. The sample holds a few million clones, more than 80% seen once. The germline gives CDR1 MNHEY, CDR2 SMNVEV (reference sequence). Trimming took 2 bases from V and 1 from J, leaving 8 bases between them. The CDR3 has 14 amino acids. For this clone: What it binds is unknown.

The sequence derives from a man aged 18 to 30 in good health. The chain has TRBV27 and TRBJ1-1; maybe TRBD1 (5 bases). The specimen was naive CD4+ T cells sorted from blood. The subset here: CD45RA+ positively selected. The CDR3 nucleotides read TGTGCCAGCAGTTTACGGGACGGGAACACTGAAGCTTTCTTT. Translated, it gives CASSLRDGNTEAFF.